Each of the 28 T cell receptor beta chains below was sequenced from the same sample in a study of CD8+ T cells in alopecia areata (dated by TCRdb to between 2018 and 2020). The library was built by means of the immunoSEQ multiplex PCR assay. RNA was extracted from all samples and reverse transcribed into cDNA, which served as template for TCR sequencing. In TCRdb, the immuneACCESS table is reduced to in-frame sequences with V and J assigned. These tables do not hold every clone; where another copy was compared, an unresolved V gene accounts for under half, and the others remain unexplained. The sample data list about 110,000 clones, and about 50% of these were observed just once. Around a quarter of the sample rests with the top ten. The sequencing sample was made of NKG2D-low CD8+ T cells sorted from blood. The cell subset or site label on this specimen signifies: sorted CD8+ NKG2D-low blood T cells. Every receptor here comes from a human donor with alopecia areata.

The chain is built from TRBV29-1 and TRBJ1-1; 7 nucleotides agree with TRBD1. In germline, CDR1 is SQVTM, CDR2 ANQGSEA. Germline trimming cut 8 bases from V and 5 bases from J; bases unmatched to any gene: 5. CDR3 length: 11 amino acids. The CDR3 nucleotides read TGCAGCTTCAACAGGGGTACTGAAGCTTTCTTT. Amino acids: CSFNRGTEAFF.

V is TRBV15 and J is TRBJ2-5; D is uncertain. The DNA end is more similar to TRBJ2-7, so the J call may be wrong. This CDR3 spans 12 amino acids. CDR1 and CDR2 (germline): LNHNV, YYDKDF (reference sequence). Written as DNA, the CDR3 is TGTGCCACCAGCAGAGATCTGTTCGAGCAGTACTTC. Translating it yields CATSRDLFEQYF.

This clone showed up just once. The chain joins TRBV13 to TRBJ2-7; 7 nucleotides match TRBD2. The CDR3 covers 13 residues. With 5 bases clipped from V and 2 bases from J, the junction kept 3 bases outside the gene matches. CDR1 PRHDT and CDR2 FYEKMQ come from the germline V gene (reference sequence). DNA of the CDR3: TGTGCCAGCAGCACCGGACTAGCCTACGAGCAGTACTTC. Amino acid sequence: CASSTGLAYEQYF.

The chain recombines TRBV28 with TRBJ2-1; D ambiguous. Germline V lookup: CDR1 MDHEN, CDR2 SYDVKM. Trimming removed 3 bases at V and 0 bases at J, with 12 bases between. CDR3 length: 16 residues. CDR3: CASSFLGSSSYNEQFF. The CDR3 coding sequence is TGTGCCAGCAGTTTTCTCGGGTCGAGCTCCTACAATGAGCAGTTCTTC. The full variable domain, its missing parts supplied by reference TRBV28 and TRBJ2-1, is DVKVTQSSRYLVKRTGEKVFLECVQDMDHENMFWYRQDPGLGLRLIYFSYDVKMKEKGDIPEGYSVSREKKERFSLILESASTNQTSMYLCASSFLGSSSYNEQFFGPGTRLTVL.

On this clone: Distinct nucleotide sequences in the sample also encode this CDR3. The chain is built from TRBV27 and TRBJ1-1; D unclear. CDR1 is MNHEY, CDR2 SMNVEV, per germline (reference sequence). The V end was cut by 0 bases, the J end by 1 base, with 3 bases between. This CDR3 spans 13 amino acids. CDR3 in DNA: TGTGCCAGCAGTTTATCCACGAACACTGAAGCTTTCTTT. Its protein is CASSLSTNTEAFF.

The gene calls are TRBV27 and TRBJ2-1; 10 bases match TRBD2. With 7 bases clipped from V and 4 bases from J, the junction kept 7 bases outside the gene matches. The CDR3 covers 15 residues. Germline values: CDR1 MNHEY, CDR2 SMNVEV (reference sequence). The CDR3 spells CASTESSGGYNEQFF. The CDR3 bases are TGTGCCAGCACCGAGTCTAGCGGGGGATACAATGAGCAGTTCTTC.

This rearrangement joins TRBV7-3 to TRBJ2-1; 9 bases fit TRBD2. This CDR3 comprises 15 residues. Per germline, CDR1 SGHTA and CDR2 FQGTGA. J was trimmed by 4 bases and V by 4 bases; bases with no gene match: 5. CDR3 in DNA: TGTGCCAGCAGCTGGGGACTAGCAGATTACAATGAGCAGTTCTTC. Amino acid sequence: CASSWGLADYNEQFF.

DNA of the CDR3: TGTGCCAGCAGCCTGGGACAGCCGAACACTGAAGCTTTCTTT. Residues: CASSLGQPNTEAFF. The rearrangement links TRBV13 to TRBJ1-1; 7 bases fit TRBD1. This CDR3 spans 14 amino acids. Losses at the gene ends were 5 bases for V and 1 base for J; bases not matched to a gene: 4. Germline lookup yields CDR1 PRHDT and CDR2 FYEKMQ (reference sequence).

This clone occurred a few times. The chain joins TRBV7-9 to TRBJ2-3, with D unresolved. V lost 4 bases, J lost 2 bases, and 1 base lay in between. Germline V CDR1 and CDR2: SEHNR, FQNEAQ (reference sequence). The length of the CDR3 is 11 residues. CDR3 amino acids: CASSYTDTQYF. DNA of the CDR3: TGTGCCAGCAGCTACACAGATACGCAGTATTTT.

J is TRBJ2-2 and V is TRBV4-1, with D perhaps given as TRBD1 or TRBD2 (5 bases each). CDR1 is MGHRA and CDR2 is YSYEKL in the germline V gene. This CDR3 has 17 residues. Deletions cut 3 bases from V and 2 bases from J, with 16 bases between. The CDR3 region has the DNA TGCGCCAGCAGCCACTGGGACCCCCGCTCCAACACCGGGGAGCTGTTTTTT. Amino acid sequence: CASSHWDPRSNTGELFF.

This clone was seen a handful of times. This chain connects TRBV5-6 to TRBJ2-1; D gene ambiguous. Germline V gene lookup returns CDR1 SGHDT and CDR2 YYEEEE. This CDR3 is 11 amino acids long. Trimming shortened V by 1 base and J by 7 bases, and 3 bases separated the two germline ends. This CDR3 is CASSLLNEQFF. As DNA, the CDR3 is TGTGCCAGCAGCTTGTTGAATGAGCAGTTCTTC.

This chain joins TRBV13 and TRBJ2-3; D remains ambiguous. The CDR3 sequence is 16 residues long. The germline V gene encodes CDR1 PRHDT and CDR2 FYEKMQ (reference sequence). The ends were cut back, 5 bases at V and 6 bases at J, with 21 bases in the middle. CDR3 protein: CASSRPSRGTVDTQYF. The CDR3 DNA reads TGTGCCAGCAGCAGACCCAGCCGTGGTACGGTGGATACGCAGTATTTT.

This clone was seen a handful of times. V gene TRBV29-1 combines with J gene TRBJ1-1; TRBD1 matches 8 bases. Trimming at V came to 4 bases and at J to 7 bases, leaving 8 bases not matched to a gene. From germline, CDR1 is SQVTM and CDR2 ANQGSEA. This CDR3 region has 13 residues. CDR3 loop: CSVASGGDNEAFF. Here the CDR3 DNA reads TGCAGCGTTGCGTCAGGGGGCGATAATGAAGCTTTCTTT.

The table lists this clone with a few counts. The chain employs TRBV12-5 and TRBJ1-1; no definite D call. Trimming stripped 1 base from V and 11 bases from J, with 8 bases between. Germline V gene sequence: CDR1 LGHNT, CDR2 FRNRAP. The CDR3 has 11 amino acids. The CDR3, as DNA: TGTGCTAGTGGTTTGGCCCAGCACGCTTTCTTT. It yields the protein CASGLAQHAFF.

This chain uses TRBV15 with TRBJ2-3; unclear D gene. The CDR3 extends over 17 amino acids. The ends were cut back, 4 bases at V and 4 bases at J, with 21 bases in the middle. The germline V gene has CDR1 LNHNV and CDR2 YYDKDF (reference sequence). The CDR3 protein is CATSTPPPLASPDTQYF. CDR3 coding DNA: TGTGCCACCAGCACTCCACCCCCACTCGCGAGCCCAGATACGCAGTATTTT.

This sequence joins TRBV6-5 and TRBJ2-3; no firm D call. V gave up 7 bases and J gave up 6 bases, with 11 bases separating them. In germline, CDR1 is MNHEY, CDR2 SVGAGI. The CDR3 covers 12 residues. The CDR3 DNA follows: TGTGCCAGCAACGCGGCTTTCGATACGCAGTATTTT. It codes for CASNAAFDTQYF.

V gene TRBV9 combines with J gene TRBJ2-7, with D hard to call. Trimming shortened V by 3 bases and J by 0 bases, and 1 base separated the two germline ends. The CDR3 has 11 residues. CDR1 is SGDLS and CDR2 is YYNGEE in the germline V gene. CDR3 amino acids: CASSASYEQYF. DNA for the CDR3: TGTGCCAGCAGCGCCTCCTACGAGCAGTACTTC.

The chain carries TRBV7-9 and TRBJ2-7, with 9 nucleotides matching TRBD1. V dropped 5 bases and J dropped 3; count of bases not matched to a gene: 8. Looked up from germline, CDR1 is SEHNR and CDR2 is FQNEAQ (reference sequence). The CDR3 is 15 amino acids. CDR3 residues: CASSGTGTGIYEQYF. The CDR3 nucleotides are TGTGCCAGCAGCGGAACCGGGACAGGGATCTACGAGCAGTACTTC. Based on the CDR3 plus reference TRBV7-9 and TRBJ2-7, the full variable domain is DTGVSQNPRHKITKRGQNVTFRCDPISEHNRLYWYRQTLGQGPEFLTYFQNEAQLEKSRLLSDRFSAERPKGSFSTLEIQRTEQGDSAMYLCASSGTGTGIYEQYFGPGTRLTVT.

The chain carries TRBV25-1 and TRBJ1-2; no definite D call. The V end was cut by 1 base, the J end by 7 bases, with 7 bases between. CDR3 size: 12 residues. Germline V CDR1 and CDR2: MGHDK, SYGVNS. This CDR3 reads CASSESQAGYTF. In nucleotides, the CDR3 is TGTGCCAGCAGTGAATCCCAAGCTGGCTACACCTTC.

CDR3 nucleotides: TGTGCCAGCAGTTTGGGTGGGGCGGGAAAAGAGACCCAGTACTTC. This codes for CASSLGGAGKETQYF. The V call is TRBV28, the J call TRBJ2-5; a weak D match, TRBD2 (6 bases). Trimming stripped 3 bases from V and 3 bases from J, with 14 bases between. The CDR3 loop spans 15 amino acids. From germline, CDR1 is MDHEN and CDR2 SYDVKM.

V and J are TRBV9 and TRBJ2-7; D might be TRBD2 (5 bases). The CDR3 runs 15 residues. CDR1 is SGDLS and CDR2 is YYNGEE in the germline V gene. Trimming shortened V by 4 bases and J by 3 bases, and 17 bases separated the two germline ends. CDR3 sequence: CASSPVVMGDYEQYF. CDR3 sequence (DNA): TGTGCCAGCAGCCCCGTAGTGATGGGAGACTACGAGCAGTACTTC. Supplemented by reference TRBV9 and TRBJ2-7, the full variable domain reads DSGVTQTPKHLITATGQRVTLRCSPRSGDLSVYWYQQSLDQGLQFLIQYYNGEERAKGNILERFSAQQFPDLHSELNLSSLELGDSALYFCASSPVVMGDYEQYFGPGTRLTVT.

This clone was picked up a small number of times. CDR3: CSVLDGEQYF. The CDR3 DNA reads as TGCAGCGTTTTAGATGGCGAGCAGTACTTC. V and J are TRBV29-1 and TRBJ2-7, with D unresolved. Trimming stripped 5 bases from V and 6 bases from J, with 8 bases between. The CDR3 spans 10 residues. Germline CDR1 reads SQVTM; CDR2 reads ANQGSEA.

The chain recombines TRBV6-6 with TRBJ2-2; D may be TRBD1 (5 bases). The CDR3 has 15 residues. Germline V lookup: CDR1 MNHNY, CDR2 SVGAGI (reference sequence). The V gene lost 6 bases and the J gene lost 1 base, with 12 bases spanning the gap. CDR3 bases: TGTGCCAGCAGCCTCACAGGCGGGAACACCGGGGAGCTGTTTTTT. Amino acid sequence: CASSLTGGNTGELFF.

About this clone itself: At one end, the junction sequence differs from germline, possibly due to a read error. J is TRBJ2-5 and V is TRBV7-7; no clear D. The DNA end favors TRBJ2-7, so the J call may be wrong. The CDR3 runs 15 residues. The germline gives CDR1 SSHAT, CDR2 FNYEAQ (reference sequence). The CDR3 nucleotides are TGTGCTAGCAGCTTAGCACCGGGCCCTAACTACGAGCAGTACTTC. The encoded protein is CASSLAPGPNYEQYF.

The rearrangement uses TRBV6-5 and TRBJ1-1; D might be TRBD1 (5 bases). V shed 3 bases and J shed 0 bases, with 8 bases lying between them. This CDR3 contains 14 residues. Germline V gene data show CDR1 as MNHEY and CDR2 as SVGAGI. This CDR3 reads CASSYQGLNTEAFF. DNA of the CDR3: TGTGCCAGCAGTTATCAGGGATTGAACACTGAAGCTTTCTTT.

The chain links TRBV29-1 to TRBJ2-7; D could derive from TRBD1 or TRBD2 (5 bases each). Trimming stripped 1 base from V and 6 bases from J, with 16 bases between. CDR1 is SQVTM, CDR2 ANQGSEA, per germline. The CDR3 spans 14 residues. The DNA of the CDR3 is TGCAGCGTTGAAGGCGACAGCGAACTAGGCGAGCAGTACTTC. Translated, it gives CSVEGDSELGEQYF.

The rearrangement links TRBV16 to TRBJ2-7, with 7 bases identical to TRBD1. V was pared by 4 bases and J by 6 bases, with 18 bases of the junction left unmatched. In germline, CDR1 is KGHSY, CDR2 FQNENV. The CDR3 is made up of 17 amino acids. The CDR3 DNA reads TGTGCCAGCAGCCCTTTCGACAGGGTACAGGCGCATCGCGAGCAGTACTTC. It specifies CASSPFDRVQAHREQYF.

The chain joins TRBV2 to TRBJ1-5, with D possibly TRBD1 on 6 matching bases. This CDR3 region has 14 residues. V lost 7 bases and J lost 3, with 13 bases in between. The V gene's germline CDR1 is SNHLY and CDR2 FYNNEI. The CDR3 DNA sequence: TGTGCCAGCAACCTGGGGGGCGTCAATCAGCCCCAGCATTTT. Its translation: CASNLGGVNQPQHF.